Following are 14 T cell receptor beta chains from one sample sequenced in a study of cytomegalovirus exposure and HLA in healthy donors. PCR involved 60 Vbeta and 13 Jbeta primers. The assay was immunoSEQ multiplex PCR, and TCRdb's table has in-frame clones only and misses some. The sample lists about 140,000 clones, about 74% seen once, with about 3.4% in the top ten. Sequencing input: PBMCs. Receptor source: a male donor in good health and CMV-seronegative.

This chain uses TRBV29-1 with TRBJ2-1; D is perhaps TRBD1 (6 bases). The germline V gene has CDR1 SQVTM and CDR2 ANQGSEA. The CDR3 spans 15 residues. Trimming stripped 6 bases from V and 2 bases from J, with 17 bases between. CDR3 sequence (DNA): TGCAGCGTACAGGGCGGGCAGGGAACCTACAATGAGCAGTTCTTC. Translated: CSVQGGQGTYNEQFF.

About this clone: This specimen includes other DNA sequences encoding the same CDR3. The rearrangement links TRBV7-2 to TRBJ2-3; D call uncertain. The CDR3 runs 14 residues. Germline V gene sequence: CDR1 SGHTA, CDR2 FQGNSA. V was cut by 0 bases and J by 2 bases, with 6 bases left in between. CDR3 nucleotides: TGTGCCAGCAGCTTAGCGATGGCCACAGATACGCAGTATTTT. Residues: CASSLAMATDTQYF.

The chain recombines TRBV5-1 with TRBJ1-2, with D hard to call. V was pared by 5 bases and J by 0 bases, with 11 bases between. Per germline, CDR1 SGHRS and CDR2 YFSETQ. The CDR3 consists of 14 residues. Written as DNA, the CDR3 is TGCGCCAGCAGTCTCGGAGGGACTAACTATGGCTACACCTTC. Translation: CASSLGGTNYGYTF.

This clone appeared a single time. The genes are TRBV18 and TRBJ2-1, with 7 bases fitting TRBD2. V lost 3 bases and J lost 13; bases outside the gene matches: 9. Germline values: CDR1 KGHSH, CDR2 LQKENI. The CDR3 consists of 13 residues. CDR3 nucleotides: TGTGCCAGCTCACCCACTGAGCGGGACCTACAGTTCTTC. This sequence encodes CASSPTERDLQFF.

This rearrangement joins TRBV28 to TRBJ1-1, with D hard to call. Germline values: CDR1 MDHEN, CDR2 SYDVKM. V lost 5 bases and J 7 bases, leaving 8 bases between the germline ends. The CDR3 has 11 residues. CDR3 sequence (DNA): TGTGCCAGCAGTCAGAGGTTTGAAGCTTTCTTT. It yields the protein CASSQRFEAFF.

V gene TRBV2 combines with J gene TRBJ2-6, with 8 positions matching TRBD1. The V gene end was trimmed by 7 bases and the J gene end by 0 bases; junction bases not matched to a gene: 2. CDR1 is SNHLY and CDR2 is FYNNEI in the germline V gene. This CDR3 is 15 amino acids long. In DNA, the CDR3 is TGTGCCAGCAACAGGGGGGCCTCTGGGGCCAACGTCCTGACTTTC. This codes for CASNRGASGANVLTF.

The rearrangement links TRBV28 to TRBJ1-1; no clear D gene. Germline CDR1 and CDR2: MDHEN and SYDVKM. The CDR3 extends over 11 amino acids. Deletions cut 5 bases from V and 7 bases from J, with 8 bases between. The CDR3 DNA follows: TGTGCCAGCAGTCTACAGATTGAAGCTTTCTTT. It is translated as CASSLQIEAFF.

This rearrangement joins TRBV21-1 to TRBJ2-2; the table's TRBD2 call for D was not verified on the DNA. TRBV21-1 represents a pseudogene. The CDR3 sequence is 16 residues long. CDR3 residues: CASMPAGGGNTGELFF. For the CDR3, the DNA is TGTGCCAGCATGCCGGCTGGGGGGGGGAACACCGGGGAGCTGTTTTTT.

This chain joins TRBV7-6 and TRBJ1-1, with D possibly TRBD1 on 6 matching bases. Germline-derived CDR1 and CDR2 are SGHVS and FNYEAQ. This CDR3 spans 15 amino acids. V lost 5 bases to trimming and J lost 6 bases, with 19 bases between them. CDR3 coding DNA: TGTGCCAGCAGCCCCGTTGCGGGGGCGACCGCTGAAGCTTTCTTT. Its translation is CASSPVAGATAEAFF.

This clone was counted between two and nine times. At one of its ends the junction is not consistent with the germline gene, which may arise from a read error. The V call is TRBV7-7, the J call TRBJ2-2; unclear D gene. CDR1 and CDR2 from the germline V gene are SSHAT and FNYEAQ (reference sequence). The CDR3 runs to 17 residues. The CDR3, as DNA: TGTGCTAGCAGCTTAGTGCCAACCCCTTCGGGCACCGGGGAGCTGTTTTTT. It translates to CASSLVPTPSGTGELFF.

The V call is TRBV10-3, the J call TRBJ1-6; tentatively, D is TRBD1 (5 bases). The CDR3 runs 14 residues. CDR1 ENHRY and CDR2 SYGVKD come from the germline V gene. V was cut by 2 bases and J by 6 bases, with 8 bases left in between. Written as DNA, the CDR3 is TGTGCCATCAGTGAGGCCCAGGGTAATTCACCCCTCCACTTT. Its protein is CAISEAQGNSPLHF.

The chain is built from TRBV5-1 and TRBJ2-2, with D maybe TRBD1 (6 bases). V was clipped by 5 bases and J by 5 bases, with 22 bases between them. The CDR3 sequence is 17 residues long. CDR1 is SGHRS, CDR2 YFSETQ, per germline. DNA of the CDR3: TGCGCCAGCAGAACCGGACAGCCCACCAGGGGAACCGGGGAGCTGTTTTTT. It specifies CASRTGQPTRGTGELFF.

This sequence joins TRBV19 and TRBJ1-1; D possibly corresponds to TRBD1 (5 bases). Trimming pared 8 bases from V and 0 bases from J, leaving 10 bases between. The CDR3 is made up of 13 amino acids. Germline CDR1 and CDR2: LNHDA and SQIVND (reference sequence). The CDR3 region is CASRQGLNTEAFF. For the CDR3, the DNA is TGTGCCAGTCGTCAGGGCCTGAACACTGAAGCTTTCTTT.

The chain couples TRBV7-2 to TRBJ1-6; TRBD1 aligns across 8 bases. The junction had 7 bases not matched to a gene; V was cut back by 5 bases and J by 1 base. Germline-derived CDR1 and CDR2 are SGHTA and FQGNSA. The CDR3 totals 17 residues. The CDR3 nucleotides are TGTGCCAGCAGCAAGGACAGGGTATTGTCCTATAATTCACCCCTCCACTTT. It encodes CASSKDRVLSYNSPLHF.